The 2 T cell receptor beta chains below all came from one sample that was sequenced in a study of beta chain features in type 1 diabetes. For these TCRs, the target antigens are not known. Sequenced material consisted of expressed TCRB transcripts (all of the isolated RNA was reverse transcribed). Measured with immunoSEQ multiplex PCR; TCRdb has only the in-frame clones, and not every one. Among 140,000 or so clones listed, 10% to 15% were seen once. Overall study findings and caveats: People with Type 1 diabetes carried modestly yet significantly shorter TCRB CDR3s in all four CD4+ subsets.

Sequencing was performed on central memory CD4+ T cells from blood. The receptor source for this set is a young man with type 1 diabetes.

This clone occurred a few times. The chain is built from TRBV5-1 and TRBJ1-1; 7 bases match TRBD1. The germline V gene encodes CDR1 SGHRS and CDR2 YFSETQ. After removal of 4 bases from V and 3 bases from J, the junction contained 6 bases not matched to a gene. The CDR3 has 14 residues. The CDR3 DNA is TGCGCCAGCAGCGGAAGGACAGGCGACACTGAAGCTTTCTTT. Amino acid sequence: CASSGRTGDTEAFF.

This chain links TRBV7-8 with TRBJ1-5, with a weak D call TRBD1 (6 bases). Trimming pared 1 base from V and 0 bases from J, leaving 16 bases between. Germline V CDR1 and CDR2: SGHVS, FQNEAQ. CDR3 length equals 18 residues. CDR3 in amino acids: CASSLGSGAGFSNQPQHF. Written as DNA, the CDR3 is TGTGCCAGCAGCTTAGGTTCGGGGGCAGGATTTAGCAATCAGCCCCAGCATTTT.